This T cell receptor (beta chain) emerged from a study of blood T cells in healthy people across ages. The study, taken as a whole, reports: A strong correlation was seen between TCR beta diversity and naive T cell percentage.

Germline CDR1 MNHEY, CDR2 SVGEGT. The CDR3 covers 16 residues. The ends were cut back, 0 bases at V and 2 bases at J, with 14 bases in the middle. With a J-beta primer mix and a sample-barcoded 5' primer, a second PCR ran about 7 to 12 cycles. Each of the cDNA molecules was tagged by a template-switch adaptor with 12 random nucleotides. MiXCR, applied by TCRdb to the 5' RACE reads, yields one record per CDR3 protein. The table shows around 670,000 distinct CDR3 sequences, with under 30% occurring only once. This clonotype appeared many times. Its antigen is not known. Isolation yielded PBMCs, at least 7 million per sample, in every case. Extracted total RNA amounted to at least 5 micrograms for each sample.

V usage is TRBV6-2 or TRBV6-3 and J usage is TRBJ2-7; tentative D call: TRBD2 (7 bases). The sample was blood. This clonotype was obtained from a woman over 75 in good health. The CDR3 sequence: CASSYSRAGAPYEQYF. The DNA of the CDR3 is TGTGCCAGCAGTTACTCGCGGGCGGGGGCCCCCTACGAGCAGTACTTC.